This TCR beta chain emerged from a study of CD8+CD57+ T cells in acquired aplastic anemia. Overall study findings and caveats: Patients and controls were found to share about 31 CD8+ CDR3 sequences. Levels of CD8+ Simpson's diversity were not significantly distinct in patients versus controls.

Trimming removed 6 bases from V and 6 bases from J; junction bases left unmatched: 10. The CDR3 consists of 14 residues. As to this clonotype: Its target is unknown.

TCR beta VDJ and CDR3 profiles were obtained from a genomic DNA template. TCRdb used MiXCR to reprocess the reads, holding one entry per CDR3 protein. The sample comprises over 150,000 distinct CDR3 sequences, roughly two thirds of which are singletons, and 40% to 55% rests with the top ten. Patients included in sequencing had previously demonstrated CD8+CD57+ cell expansion by flow cytometry. Each patient had severe acquired aplastic anemia. No patient had been given any therapy when blood was sampled. The TCR originated in a human donor with aplastic anemia. The chain couples TRBV12-3 or TRBV12-4 to TRBJ2-7, with 8 bases that match TRBD2. The material sequenced was sorted CD4+, CD8+, or CD8+CD57+ T cells (not recorded which) from PBMCs. For the CDR3, the DNA is TGTGCCAGCAGCTCAGGAGCGGGAGTTGCCGAGCAGTACTTC. Translation: CASSSGAGVAEQYF.